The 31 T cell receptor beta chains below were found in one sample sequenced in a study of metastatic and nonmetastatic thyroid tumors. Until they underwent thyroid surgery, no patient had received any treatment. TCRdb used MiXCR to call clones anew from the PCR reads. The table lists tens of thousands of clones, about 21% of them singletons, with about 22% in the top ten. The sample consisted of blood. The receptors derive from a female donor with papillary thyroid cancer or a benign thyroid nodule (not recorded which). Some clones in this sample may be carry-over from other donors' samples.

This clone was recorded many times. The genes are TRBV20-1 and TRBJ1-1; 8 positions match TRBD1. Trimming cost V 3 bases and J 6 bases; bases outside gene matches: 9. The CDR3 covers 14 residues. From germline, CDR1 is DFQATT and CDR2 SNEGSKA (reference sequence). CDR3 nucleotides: TGCAGTGCTAGGGGGAAGACAGGGGTTGCTGAAGCTTTCTTT. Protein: CSARGKTGVAEAFF.

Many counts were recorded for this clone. The CDR3 nucleotides are TGTGCCAGCAGCGCGGGGGGCTTCGGCAATCAGCCCCAGCATTTT. Its translation is CASSAGGFGNQPQHF. The chain couples TRBV7-9 to TRBJ1-5; tentative D call: TRBD1 (6 bases). CDR1 and CDR2 from the germline V gene are SEHNR and FQNEAQ (reference sequence). Trimming left V 5 bases short and J 2 bases short, with 13 bases between. This CDR3 comprises 15 residues.

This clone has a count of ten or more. CDR3 sequence: CASSLQPLAGGRNEQFF. The CDR3 coding sequence is TGTGCCAGCAGCCTCCAGCCCCTAGCGGGGGGGCGTAATGAGCAGTTCTTC. V and J are TRBV7-2 and TRBJ2-1; 12 nucleotides agree with TRBD2. The CDR3 is 17 residues long. V trimming: 5 bases; J trimming: 7 bases; junction bases outside the gene matches: 12. Germline lookup yields CDR1 SGHTA and CDR2 FQGNSA.

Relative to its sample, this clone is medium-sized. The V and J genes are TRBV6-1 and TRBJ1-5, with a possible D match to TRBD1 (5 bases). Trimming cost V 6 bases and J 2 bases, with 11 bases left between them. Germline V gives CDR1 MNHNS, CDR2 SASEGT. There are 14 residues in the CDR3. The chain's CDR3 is CASSDSGGNQPQHF. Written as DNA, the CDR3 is TGTGCCAGCAGCGATTCGGGGGGCAATCAGCCCCAGCATTTT.

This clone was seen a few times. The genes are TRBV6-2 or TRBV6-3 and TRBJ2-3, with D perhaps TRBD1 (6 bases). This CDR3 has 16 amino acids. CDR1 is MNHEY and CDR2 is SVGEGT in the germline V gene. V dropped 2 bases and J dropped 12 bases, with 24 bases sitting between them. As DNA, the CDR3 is TGTGCCAGCAGTTACCGGAAGGGTAGTGGGGACACAGGACAGTATTTT. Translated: CASSYRKGSGDTGQYF.

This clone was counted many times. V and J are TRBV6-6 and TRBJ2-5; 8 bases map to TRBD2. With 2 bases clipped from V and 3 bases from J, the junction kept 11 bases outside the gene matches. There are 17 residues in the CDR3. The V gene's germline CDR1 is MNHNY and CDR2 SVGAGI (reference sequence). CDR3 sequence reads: CASSYRAGRGGKETQYF. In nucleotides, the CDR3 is TGTGCCAGCAGTTACAGGGCCGGTCGGGGGGGGAAAGAGACCCAGTACTTC.

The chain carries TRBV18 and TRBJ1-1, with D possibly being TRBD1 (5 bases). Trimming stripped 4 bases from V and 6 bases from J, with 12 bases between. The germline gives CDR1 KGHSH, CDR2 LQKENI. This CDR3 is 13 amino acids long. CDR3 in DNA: TGTGCCAGCTCACTTTCAGGGAGGGCTGAAGCTTTCTTT. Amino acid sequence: CASSLSGRAEAFF.

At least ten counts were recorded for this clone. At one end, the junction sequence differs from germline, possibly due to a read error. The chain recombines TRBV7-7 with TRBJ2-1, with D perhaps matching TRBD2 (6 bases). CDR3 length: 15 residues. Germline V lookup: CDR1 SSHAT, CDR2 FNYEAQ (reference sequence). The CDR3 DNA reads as TGTGCTAGCAGCTTAGGGATAGCGGAGCACAATGAGCAGTTCTTC. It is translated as CASSLGIAEHNEQFF. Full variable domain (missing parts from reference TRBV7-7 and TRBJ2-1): GAGVSQSPRYKVTKRGQDVTLRCDPISSHATLYWYQQALGQGPEFLTYFNYEAQPDKSGLPSDRFSAERPEGSISTLTIQRTEQRDSAMYRCASSLGIAEHNEQFFGPGTRLTVL.

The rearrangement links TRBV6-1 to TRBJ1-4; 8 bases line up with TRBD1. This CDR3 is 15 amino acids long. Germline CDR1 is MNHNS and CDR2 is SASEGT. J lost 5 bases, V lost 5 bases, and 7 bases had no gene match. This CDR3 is CASSTGGGGNEKLFF. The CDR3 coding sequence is TGTGCCAGCAGTACAGGGGGAGGAGGGAATGAAAAACTGTTTTTT.

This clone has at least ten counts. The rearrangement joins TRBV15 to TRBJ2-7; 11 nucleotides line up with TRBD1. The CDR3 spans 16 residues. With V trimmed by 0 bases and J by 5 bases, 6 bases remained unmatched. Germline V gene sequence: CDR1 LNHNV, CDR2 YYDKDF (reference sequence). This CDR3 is CATSREIGTGGNEQYF. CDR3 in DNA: TGTGCCACCAGCAGAGAGATTGGGACAGGGGGAAACGAGCAGTACTTC.

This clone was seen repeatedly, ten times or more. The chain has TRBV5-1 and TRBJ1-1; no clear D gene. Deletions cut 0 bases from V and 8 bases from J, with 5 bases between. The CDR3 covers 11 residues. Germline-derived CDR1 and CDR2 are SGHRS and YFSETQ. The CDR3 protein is CASSLEAEAFF. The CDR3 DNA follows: TGCGCCAGCAGCTTGGAGGCAGAAGCTTTCTTT. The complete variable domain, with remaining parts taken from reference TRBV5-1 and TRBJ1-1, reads KAGVTQTPRYLIKTRGQQVTLSCSPISGHRSVSWYQQTPGQGLQFLFEYFSETQRNKGNFPGRFSGRQFSNSRSEMNVSTLELGDSALYLCASSLEAEAFFGQGTRLTVV.

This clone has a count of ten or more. CDR3 in amino acids: CASSPTTSFLSGNTIYF. Here the CDR3 DNA reads TGTGCCAGCAGCCCTACGACATCTTTCCTCTCTGGAAACACCATATATTTT. The J gene is TRBJ1-3, the V gene TRBV7-2; D gene unclear. The CDR3 sequence is 17 residues long. The germline V gene has CDR1 SGHTA and CDR2 FQGNSA. V lost 5 bases and J lost 0, with 17 bases in between.

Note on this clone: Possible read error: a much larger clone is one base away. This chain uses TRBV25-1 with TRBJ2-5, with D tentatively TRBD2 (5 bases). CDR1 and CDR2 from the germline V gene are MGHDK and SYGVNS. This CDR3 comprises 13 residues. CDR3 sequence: CASSEADWETQCF. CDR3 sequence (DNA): TGTGCCAGCAGTGAAGCTGACTGGGAGACCCAGTGCTTC.

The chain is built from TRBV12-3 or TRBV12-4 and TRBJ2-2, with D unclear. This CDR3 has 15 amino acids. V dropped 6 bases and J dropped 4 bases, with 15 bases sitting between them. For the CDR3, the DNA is TGTGCCAGCAGCCCGGACGCCCCGGGCACCGGGGAGCTGTTTTTT. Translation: CASSPDAPGTGELFF.

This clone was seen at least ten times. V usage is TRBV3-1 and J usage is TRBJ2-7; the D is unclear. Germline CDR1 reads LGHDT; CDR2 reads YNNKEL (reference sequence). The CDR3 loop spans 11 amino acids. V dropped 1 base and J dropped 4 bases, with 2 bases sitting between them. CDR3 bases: TGTGCCAGCAGCCAAGTTTACGAGCAGTACTTC. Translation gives CASSQVYEQYF.

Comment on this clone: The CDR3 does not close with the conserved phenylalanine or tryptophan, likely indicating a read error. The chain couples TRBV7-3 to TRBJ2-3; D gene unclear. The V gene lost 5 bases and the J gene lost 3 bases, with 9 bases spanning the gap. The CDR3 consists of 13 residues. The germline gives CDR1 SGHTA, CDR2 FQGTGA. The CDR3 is CASSPVITDTQYI. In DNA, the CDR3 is TGTGCCAGCAGCCCAGTGATTACAGATACGCAGTATATT.

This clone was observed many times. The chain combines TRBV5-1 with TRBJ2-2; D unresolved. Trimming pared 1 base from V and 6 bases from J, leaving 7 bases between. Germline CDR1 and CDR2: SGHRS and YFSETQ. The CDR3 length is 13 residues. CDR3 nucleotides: TGCGCCAGCAGCTTGATTGGTTCCGGGGAGCTGTTTTTT. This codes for CASSLIGSGELFF.

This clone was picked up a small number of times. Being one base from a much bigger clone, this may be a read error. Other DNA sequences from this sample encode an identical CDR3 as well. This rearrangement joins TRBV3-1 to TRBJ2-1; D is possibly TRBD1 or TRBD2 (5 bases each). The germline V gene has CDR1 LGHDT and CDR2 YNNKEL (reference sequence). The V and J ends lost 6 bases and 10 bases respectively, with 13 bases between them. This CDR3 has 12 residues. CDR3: CASSRARGEQFF. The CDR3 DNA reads TGTGCCAGCAGTCGAGCGAGGGGCGAGCAGTTCTTC.

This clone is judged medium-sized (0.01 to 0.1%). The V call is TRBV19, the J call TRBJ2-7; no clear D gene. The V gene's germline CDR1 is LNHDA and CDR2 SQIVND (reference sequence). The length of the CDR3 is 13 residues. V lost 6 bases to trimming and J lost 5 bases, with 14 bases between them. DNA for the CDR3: TGTGCCAGTAGGCCGACCTTTACCGACGAGCAGTACTTC. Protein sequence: CASRPTFTDEQYF.

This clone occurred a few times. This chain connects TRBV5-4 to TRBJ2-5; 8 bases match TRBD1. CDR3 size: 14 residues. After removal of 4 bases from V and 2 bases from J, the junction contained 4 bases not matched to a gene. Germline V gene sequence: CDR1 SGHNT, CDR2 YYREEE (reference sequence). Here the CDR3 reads CASSHGTGQETQYF. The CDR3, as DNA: TGTGCCAGCAGCCACGGGACAGGTCAAGAGACCCAGTACTTC.

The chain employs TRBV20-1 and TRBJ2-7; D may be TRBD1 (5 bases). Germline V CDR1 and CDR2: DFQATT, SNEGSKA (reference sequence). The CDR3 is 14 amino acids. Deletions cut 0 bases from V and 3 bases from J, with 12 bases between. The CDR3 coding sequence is TGCAGTGCTAGAGATCAGGGTAAGGGCTACGAGCAGTACTTC. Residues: CSARDQGKGYEQYF.

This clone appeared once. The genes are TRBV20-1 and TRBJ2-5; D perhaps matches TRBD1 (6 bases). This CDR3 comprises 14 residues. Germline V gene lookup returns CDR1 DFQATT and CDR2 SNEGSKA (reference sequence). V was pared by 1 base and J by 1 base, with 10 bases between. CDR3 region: CSARGGQLQETQYF. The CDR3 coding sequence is TGCAGTGCTAGAGGTGGACAGCTCCAAGAGACCCAGTACTTC.

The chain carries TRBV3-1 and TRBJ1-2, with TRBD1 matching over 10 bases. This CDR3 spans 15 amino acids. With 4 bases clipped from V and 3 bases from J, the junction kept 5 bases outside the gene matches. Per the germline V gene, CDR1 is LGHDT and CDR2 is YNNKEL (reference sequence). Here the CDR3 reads CASSRTGGTHYGYTF. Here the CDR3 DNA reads TGTGCCAGCAGCCGGACAGGGGGTACACACTATGGCTACACCTTC. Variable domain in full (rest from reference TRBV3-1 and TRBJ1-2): DTAVSQTPKYLVTQMGNDKSIKCEQNLGHDTMYWYKQDSKKFLKIMFSYNNKELIINETVPNRFSPKSPDKAHLNLHINSLELGDSAVYFCASSRTGGTHYGYTFGSGTRLTVV.

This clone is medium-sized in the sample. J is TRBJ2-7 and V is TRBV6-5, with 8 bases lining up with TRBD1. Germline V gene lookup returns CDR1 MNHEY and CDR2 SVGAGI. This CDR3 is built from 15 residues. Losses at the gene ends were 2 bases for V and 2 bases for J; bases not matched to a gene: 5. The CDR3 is CASSYLDRGPYEQYF. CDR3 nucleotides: TGTGCCAGCAGTTACCTCGACAGGGGTCCCTACGAGCAGTACTTC.

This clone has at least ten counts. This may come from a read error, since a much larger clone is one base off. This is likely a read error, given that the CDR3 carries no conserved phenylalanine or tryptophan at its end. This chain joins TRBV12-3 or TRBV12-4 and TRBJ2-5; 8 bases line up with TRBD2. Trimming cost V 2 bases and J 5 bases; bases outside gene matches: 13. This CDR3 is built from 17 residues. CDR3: CASSLNLIAGGGETQYL. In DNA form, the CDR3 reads TGTGCCAGCAGTTTAAACCTCATCGCGGGGGGTGGGGAGACCCAGTACCTC.

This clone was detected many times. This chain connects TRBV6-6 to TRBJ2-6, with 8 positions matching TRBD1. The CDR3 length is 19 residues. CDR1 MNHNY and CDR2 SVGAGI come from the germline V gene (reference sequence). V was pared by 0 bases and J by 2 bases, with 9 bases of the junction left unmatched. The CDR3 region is CASSYSIPGQGAGANVLTF. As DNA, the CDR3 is TGTGCCAGCAGTTACTCTATTCCAGGACAGGGAGCTGGGGCCAACGTCCTGACTTTC.

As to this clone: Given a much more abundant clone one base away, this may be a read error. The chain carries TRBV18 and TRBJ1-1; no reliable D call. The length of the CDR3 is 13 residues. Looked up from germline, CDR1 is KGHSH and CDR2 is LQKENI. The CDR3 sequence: CASSPSMNTEASF. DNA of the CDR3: TGTGCCAGCTCACCGTCCATGAACACTGAAGCTTCCTTT.

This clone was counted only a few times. As DNA, the CDR3 is TGTGCCATCAGTGATAACGCCAGACTGTATGGCTACACCTTC. Translated: CAISDNARLYGYTF. The chain has TRBV10-3 and TRBJ1-2; D unclear. Germline CDR1 and CDR2: ENHRY and SYGVKD. CDR3 size: 14 residues. V lost 3 bases and J 5 bases, leaving 13 bases between the germline ends.

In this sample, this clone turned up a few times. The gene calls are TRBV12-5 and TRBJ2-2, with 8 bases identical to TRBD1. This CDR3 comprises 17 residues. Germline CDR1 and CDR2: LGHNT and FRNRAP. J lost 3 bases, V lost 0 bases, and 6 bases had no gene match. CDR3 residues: CASGLVLGQEDTGELFF. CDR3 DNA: TGTGCTAGTGGTTTGGTACTGGGACAGGAAGACACCGGGGAGCTGTTTTTT.

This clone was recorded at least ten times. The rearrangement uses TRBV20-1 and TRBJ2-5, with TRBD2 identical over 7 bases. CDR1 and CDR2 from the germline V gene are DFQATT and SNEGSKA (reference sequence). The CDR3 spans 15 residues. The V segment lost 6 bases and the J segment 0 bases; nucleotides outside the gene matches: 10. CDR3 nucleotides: TGCAGTGCGAGTACCCCTAGCGGTCACCAAGAGACCCAGTACTTC. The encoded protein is CSASTPSGHQETQYF.

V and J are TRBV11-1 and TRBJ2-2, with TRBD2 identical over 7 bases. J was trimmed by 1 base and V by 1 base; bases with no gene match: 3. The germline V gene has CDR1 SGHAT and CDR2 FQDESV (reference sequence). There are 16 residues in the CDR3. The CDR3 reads CASSLVSSGNTGELFF. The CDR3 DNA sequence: TGTGCCAGCAGCTTAGTTTCTAGCGGGAACACCGGGGAGCTGTTTTTT. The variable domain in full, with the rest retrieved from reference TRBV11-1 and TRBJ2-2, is EAEVAQSPRYKITEKSQAVAFWCDPISGHATLYWYRQILGQGPELLVQFQDESVVDDSQLPKDRFSAERLKGVDSTLKIQPAELGDSAMYLCASSLVSSGNTGELFFGEGSRLTVL.